Below are 22 T cell receptor beta chains sequenced from a single sample in a study of CD8+CD57+ T cells in acquired aplastic anemia. Genomic DNA constituted the template upon which TCR beta VDJ and CDR3 profiling was performed. TCRdb redid the calling of the reads with MiXCR, one entry per CDR3 protein. The sample yields 200,000 to 250,000 distinct CDR3 sequences, 30% to 40% seen once. Sequencing was carried out using sorted CD4+, CD8+, or CD8+CD57+ T cells (not recorded which) from PBMCs. The receptors shown here come from a human donor in good health, serving as a control.

The CDR3 loop reads CASSQGRIALEAFF. The CDR3 nucleotides read TGTGCCAGCTCCCAGGGGCGGATTGCACTTGAAGCTTTCTTT. The chain couples TRBV18 to TRBJ1-1; D might be TRBD1 (6 bases). Trimming cost V 6 bases and J 7 bases, with 18 bases left between them. The CDR3 consists of 14 residues. Germline CDR1 reads KGHSH; CDR2 reads LQKENI.

The chain couples TRBV11-1 to TRBJ1-1; 9 bases map to TRBD1. CDR1 and CDR2 (germline): SGHAT, FQDESV (reference sequence). The length of the CDR3 is 16 residues. V dropped 4 bases and J dropped 0; count of bases not matched to a gene: 6. CDR3 amino acids: CASSSPGTGMNTEAFF. The DNA of the CDR3 is TGTGCCAGCAGCTCCCCCGGGACAGGGATGAACACTGAAGCTTTCTTT.

This clonotype was seen ten or more times. The J gene is TRBJ1-1, the V gene TRBV2; D is unresolved. V shed 5 bases and J shed 6 bases, with 10 bases lying between them. CDR1 is SNHLY and CDR2 is FYNNEI in the germline V gene. CDR3 size: 12 residues. For the CDR3, the DNA is TGTGCCAGCAGTTTGGGGAGGCCTGAAGCTTTCTTT. This encodes CASSLGRPEAFF.

The V and J genes are TRBV5-5 and TRBJ2-5; D not resolved. The ends were cut back, 7 bases at V and 2 bases at J, with 18 bases in the middle. Looked up from germline, CDR1 is SGHKS and CDR2 is YYEKEE (reference sequence). The CDR3 is 15 residues long. The chain's CDR3 is CASVPLLSPQETQYF. CDR3 bases: TGTGCCAGCGTCCCATTGCTGTCCCCACAAGAGACCCAGTACTTC.

The rearrangement uses TRBV6-6 and TRBJ1-2; D is undetermined. CDR1 and CDR2 (germline): MNHNY, SVGAGI (reference sequence). The CDR3 totals 11 residues. Between the trimmed V and J ends, which lost 2 bases and 8 bases, there was a span of 6 bases. CDR3 protein: CASSYGGGYTF. The CDR3 bases are TGTGCCAGCAGTTACGGCGGAGGCTACACCTTC.

There are many counts of this clonotype. The chain links TRBV5-1 to TRBJ1-1; D not certain. V lost 2 bases to trimming and J lost 5 bases, with 10 bases between them. The CDR3 contains 13 residues. CDR1 is SGHRS, CDR2 YFSETQ, per germline. For the CDR3, the DNA is TGCGCCAGCAGCTTCGACCGGGAGACTGAAGCTTTCTTT. Residues: CASSFDRETEAFF.

This clonotype was recorded a few times. The V and J genes are TRBV6-2 or TRBV6-3 and TRBJ1-1; the D is unclear. The germline CDR1 and CDR2 sequences are MNHEY and SVGEGT. The V end was cut by 0 bases, the J end by 1 base, with 21 bases between. CDR3 length: 19 residues. CDR3 coding DNA: TGTGCCAGCAGTTACTCCCTGCTCCCGGGTTCGACACCGAACACTGAAGCTTTCTTT. Amino acids: CASSYSLLPGSTPNTEAFF.

The chain carries TRBV7-2 and TRBJ1-1; D is undetermined. Germline values: CDR1 SGHTA, CDR2 FQGNSA. V was clipped by 4 bases and J by 0 bases, with 9 bases between them. This CDR3 region has 14 residues. The CDR3 protein is CASSSAMVNTEAFF. The CDR3 DNA reads as TGTGCCAGCAGCTCCGCAATGGTGAACACTGAAGCTTTCTTT.

The gene calls are TRBV7-2 and TRBJ1-5; D unclear. Trimming left V 7 bases short and J 4 bases short, with 11 bases between. The CDR3 spans 13 residues. Germline V gives CDR1 SGHTA, CDR2 FQGNSA. The CDR3 region is CASTQTGNQPQHF. The DNA of the CDR3 is TGTGCCAGCACCCAAACGGGGAATCAGCCCCAGCATTTT.

This clonotype turned up a few times. The chain joins TRBV19 to TRBJ2-3; 10 nucleotides line up with TRBD1. Germline CDR1 and CDR2: LNHDA and SQIVND (reference sequence). This CDR3 is built from 16 residues. With V trimmed by 10 bases and J by 7 bases, 17 bases remained unmatched. The CDR3 region is CATRSGQGIRGNTQYF. The CDR3, as DNA: TGTGCCACCAGATCGGGACAGGGGATTCGCGGGAATACGCAGTATTTT.

The V and J genes are TRBV18 and TRBJ1-2; no reliable D call. CDR3 length equals 14 residues. V was trimmed by 0 bases and J by 0 bases, leaving 5 bases between them. Germline V gives CDR1 KGHSH, CDR2 LQKENI. For the CDR3, the DNA is TGTGCCAGCTCACCACCTGGGGCTAACTATGGCTACACCTTC. The encoded protein is CASSPPGANYGYTF.

In this sample, this clonotype turned up many times. The rearrangement links TRBV24-1 to TRBJ2-3; D is possibly TRBD1 (6 bases). The germline gives CDR1 KGHDR, CDR2 SFDVKD. The CDR3 consists of 15 residues. Trimming stripped 4 bases from V and 6 bases from J, with 16 bases between. CDR3 sequence (DNA): TGTGCCACCAGTGACCGGATGACAGGTCCCGATACGCAGTATTTT. Translating it yields CATSDRMTGPDTQYF.

There are a few counts of this clonotype. This sequence joins TRBV10-3 and TRBJ1-2; TRBD1 matches at 7 bases. J gave up 2 bases and V 10 bases, and 16 bases lay outside the gene matches. Germline lookup yields CDR1 ENHRY and CDR2 SYGVKD. There are 16 residues in the CDR3. For the CDR3, the DNA is TGTGCCACCACAACGGACAGGTCCGTCACGAACTATGGCTACACCTTC. Translation: CATTTDRSVTNYGYTF.

This clonotype has ten or more counts. An end of the junction differs from the germline gene, which may be a read error. This chain links TRBV4-1 with TRBJ1-2; a weak D match, TRBD1 (5 bases). The germline V gene has CDR1 MGHRA and CDR2 YSYEKL. This CDR3 spans 15 amino acids. DNA of the CDR3: TGCGCCAGCAGCCCGGGGGGTGGGTCTAATTATGGCTACACCTTC. This encodes CASSPGGGSNYGYTF.

At least ten counts were recorded for this clonotype. The chain links TRBV2 to TRBJ2-3; D is uncertain. Per the germline V gene, CDR1 is SNHLY and CDR2 is FYNNEI. The V end was cut by 5 bases, the J end by 0 bases, with 9 bases between. The CDR3 has 14 amino acids. The DNA of the CDR3 is TGTGCCAGCAGTATAGCAGCTAGCACAGATACGCAGTATTTT. Translation: CASSIAASTDTQYF.

This clonotype was counted at least ten times. The chain joins TRBV20-1 to TRBJ1-2; D might be TRBD1 (5 bases). Germline V gives CDR1 DFQATT, CDR2 SNEGSKA (reference sequence). V lost 1 base and J lost 2, with 5 bases in between. The CDR3 loop spans 12 amino acids. CDR3 nucleotide sequence: TGCAGTGCTAGAGGACAGAACTATGGCTACACCTTC. It is translated as CSARGQNYGYTF.

The chain links TRBV2 to TRBJ2-5; TRBD2 is a possible D gene (6 bases). Germline assignment: CDR1 SNHLY and CDR2 FYNNEI. The V and J ends lost 5 bases and 4 bases respectively, with 17 bases between them. The CDR3 is 15 residues long. Written as DNA, the CDR3 is TGTGCCAGCAGTAGGCCATCAGGGAGGCGAGAGACCCAGTACTTC. Protein: CASSRPSGRRETQYF.

This sequence joins TRBV15 and TRBJ1-6, with 9 positions matching TRBD1. The V and J ends lost 5 bases and 8 bases, in that order; junction bases with no gene match: 10. The CDR3 extends over 16 amino acids. Germline CDR1 LNHNV, CDR2 YYDKDF (reference sequence). The CDR3 is CATSEAPGQGDSPLHF. CDR3 DNA: TGTGCCACCAGCGAGGCTCCGGGACAGGGTGATTCACCCCTCCACTTT. Drawing the rest from reference TRBV15 and TRBJ1-6, the complete variable domain is DAMVIQNPRYQVTQFGKPVTLSCSQTLNHNVMYWYQQKSSQAPKLLFHYYDKDFNNEADTPDNFQSRRPNTSFCFLDIRSPGLGDTAMYLCATSEAPGQGDSPLHFGNGTRLTVT.

J is TRBJ2-7 and V is TRBV6-1; 10 bases fit TRBD2. The ends lost 4 bases at V and 4 bases at J; junction bases unmatched: 7. CDR1 is MNHNS, CDR2 SASEGT, per germline. The CDR3 has 15 amino acids. This CDR3 reads CASSAGRLAGYEQYF. As DNA, the CDR3 is TGTGCCAGCAGTGCCGGACGACTAGCGGGTTACGAGCAGTACTTC.

V usage is TRBV25-1 and J usage is TRBJ2-3; 11 bases agree with TRBD2. With V trimmed by 5 bases and J by 2 bases, 6 bases remained unmatched. The germline gives CDR1 MGHDK, CDR2 SYGVNS. The CDR3 loop spans 16 amino acids. CDR3 sequence (DNA): TGTGCCAGCAGTAACCCTAGCGGGAGGTACACAGATACGCAGTATTTT. Translating gives CASSNPSGRYTDTQYF.

The CDR3 DNA reads TGTGCCAGCAGCGGGGAAGGCCGCAGGGACGGGGAGCTGTTTTTT. Amino acid sequence: CASSGEGRRDGELFF. The J gene is TRBJ2-2, the V gene TRBV2; D tentatively reads TRBD1 or TRBD2 (5 bases each). The CDR3 runs to 15 residues. Germline-derived CDR1 and CDR2 are SNHLY and FYNNEI. With 6 bases removed from V and 7 bases from J, the gap between germline ends came to 18 bases.

A word on this clonotype: Germline and junction disagree at one end, which may indicate a read error. The V gene is TRBV7-6, the J gene TRBJ2-1, with D maybe TRBD1 (6 bases). The length of the CDR3 is 19 residues. Germline V gives CDR1 SGHVS, CDR2 FNYEAQ. The CDR3 protein is CASSLVGDKNRRRHNGQFF. CDR3 sequence (DNA): TGTGCCAGCAGCTTAGTGGGGGACAAGAACCGCAGAAGACACAATGGGCAGTTCTTC.